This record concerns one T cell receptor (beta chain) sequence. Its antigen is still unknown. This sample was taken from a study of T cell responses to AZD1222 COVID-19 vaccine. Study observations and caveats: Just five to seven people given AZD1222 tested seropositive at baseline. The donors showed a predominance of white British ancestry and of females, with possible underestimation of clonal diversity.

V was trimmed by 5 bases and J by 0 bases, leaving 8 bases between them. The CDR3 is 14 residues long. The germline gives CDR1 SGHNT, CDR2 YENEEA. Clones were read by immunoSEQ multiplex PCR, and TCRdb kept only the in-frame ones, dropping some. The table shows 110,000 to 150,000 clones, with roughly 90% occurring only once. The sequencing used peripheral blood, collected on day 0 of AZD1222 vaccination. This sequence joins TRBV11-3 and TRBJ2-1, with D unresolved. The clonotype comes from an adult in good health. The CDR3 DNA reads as TGTGCCAGCAGCGAAGTGAGCTCCTACAATGAGCAGTTCTTC. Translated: CASSEVSSYNEQFF.